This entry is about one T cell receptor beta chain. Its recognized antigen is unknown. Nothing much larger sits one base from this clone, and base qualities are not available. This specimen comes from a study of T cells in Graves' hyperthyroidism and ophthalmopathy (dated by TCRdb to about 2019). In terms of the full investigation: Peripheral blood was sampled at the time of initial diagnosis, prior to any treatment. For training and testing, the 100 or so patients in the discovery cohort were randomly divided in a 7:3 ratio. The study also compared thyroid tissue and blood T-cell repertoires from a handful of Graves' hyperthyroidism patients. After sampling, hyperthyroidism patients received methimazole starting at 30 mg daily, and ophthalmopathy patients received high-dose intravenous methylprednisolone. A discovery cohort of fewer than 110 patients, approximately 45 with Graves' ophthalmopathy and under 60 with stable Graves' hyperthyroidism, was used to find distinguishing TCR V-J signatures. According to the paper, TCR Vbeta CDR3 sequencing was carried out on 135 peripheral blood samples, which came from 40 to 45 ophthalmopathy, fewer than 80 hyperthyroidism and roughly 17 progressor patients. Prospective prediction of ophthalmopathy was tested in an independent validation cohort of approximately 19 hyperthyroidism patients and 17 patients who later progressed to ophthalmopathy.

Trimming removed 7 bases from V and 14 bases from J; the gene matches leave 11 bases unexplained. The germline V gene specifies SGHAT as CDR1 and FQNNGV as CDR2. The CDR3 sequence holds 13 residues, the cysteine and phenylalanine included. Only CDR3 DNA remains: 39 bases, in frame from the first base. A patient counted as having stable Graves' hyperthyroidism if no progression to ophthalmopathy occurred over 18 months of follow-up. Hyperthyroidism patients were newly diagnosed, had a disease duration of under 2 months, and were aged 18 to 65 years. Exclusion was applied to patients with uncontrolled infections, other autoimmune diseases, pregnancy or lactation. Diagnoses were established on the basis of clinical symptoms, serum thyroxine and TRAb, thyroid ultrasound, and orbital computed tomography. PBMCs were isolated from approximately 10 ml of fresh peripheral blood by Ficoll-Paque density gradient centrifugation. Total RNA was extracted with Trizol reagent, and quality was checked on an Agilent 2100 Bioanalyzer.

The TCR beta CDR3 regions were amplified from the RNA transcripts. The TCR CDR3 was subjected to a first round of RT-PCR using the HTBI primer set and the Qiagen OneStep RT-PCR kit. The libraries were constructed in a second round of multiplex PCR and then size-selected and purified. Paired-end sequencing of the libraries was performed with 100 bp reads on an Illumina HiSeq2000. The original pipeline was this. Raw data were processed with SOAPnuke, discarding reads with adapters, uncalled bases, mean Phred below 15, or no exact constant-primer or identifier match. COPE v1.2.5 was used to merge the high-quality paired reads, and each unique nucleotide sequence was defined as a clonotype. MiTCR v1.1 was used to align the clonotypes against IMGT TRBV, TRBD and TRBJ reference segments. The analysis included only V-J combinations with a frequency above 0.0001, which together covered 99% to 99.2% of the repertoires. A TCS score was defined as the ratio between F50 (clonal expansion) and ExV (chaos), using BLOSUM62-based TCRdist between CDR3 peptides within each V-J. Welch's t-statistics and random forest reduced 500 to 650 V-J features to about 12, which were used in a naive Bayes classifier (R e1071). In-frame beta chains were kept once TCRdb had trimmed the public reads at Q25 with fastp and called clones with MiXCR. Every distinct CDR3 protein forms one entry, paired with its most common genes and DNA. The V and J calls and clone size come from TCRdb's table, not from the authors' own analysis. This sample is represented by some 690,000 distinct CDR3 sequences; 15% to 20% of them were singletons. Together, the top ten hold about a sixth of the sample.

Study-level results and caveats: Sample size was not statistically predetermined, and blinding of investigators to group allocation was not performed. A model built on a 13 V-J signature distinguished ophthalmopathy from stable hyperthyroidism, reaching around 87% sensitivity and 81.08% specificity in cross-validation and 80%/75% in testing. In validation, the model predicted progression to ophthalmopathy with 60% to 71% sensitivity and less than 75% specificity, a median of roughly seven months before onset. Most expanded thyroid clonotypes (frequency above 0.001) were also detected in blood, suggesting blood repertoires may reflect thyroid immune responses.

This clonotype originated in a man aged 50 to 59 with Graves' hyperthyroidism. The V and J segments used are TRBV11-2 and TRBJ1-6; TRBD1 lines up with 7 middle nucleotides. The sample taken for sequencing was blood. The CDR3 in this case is CASTDRALTALHF. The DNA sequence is TGTGCCAGCACCGACAGGGCCCTAACGGCCCTCCACTTT.